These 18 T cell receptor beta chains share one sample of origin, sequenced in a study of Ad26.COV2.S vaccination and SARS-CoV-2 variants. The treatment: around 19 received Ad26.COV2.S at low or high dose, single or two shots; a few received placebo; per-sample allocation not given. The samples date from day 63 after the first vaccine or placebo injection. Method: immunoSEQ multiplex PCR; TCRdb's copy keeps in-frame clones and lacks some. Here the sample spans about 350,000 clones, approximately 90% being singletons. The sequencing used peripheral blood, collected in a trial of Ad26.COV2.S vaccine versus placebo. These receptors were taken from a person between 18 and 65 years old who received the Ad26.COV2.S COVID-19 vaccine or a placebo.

DNA of the CDR3: TGTGCCAGCAACCTAGGACGGCCCGGGACCCAGTACTTC. It codes for CASNLGRPGTQYF. The J gene is TRBJ2-5, the V gene TRBV28, with D unclear. The germline gives CDR1 MDHEN, CDR2 SYDVKM. This CDR3 is built from 13 residues. V dropped 7 bases and J dropped 7 bases, with 16 bases sitting between them.

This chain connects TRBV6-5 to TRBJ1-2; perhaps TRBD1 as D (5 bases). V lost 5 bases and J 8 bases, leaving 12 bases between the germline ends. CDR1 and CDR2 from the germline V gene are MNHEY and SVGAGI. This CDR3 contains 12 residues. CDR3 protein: CASSLRGWGYTF. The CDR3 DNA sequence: TGTGCCAGCAGTCTCCGGGGGTGGGGCTACACCTTC.

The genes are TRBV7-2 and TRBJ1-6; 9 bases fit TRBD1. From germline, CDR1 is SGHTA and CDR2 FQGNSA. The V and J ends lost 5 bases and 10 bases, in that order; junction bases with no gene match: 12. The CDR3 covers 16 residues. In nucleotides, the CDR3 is TGTGCCAGCAGCCCCTTTAGTGGACAGGGGTCCTCACCCCTCCACTTT. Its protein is CASSPFSGQGSSPLHF.

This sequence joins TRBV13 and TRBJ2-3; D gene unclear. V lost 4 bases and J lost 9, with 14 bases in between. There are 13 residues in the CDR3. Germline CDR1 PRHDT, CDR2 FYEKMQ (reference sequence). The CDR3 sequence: CASSSASDETQYF. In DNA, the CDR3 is TGTGCCAGCAGCTCCGCTTCAGACGAGACGCAGTATTTT.

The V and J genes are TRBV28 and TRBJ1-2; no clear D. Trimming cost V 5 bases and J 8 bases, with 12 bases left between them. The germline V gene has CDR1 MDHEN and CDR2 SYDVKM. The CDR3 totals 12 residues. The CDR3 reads CASSEQGRGYTF. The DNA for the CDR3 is TGTGCCAGCAGTGAACAAGGGAGGGGCTACACCTTC.

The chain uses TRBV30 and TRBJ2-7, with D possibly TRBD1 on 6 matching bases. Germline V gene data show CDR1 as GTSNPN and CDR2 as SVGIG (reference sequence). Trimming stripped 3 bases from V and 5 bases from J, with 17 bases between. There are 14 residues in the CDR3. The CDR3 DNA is TGTGCCTGGAGCCTCGACAGGTTTGGCCACGAGCAGTACTTC. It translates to CAWSLDRFGHEQYF.

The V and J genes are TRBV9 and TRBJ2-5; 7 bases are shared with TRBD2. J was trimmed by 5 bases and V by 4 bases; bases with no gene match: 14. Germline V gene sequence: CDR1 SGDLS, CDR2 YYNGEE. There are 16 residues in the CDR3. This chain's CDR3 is CASSPQVGRGLETQYF. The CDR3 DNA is TGTGCCAGCAGCCCCCAAGTAGGGCGGGGGTTGGAGACCCAGTACTTC. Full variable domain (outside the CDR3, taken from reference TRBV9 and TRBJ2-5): DSGVTQTPKHLITATGQRVTLRCSPRSGDLSVYWYQQSLDQGLQFLIQYYNGEERAKGNILERFSAQQFPDLHSELNLSSLELGDSALYFCASSPQVGRGLETQYFGPGTRLLVL.

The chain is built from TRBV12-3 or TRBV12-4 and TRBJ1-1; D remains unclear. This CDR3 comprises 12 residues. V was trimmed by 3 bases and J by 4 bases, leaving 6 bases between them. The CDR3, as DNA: TGTGCCAGCAGTTTGGTTCCCACTGAAGCTTTCTTT. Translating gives CASSLVPTEAFF.

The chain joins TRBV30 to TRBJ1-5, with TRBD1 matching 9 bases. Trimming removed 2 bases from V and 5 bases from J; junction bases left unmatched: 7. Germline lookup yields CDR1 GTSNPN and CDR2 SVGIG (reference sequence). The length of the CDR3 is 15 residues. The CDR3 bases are TGTGCCTGGAGTTGGACAGGGGATCCCTATCAGCCCCAGCATTTT. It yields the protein CAWSWTGDPYQPQHF.

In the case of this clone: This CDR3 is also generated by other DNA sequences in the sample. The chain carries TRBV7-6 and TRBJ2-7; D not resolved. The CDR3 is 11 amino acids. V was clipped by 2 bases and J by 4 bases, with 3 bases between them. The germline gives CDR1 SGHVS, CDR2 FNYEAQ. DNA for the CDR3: TGTGCCAGCAGCTTACATTACGAGCAGTACTTC. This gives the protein CASSLHYEQYF.

The CDR3, as DNA: TGTGCCAGCAGTTACGAGTCTAGCGGCCCCAATGAGCAGTTCTTC. This codes for CASSYESSGPNEQFF. J is TRBJ2-1 and V is TRBV6-2 or TRBV6-3; 7 bases align to TRBD2. The germline V gene encodes CDR1 MNHEY and CDR2 SVGEGT. The J segment lost 6 bases and the V segment lost 2 bases, leaving 7 bases of the junction unmatched. CDR3 length: 15 amino acids.

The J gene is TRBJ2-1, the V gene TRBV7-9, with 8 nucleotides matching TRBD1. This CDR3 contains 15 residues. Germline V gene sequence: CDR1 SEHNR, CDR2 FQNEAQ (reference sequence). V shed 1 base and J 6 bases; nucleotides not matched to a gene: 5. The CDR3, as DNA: TGTGCCAGCAGCTTAGATTTTGGGACAGGCAATGAGCAGTTCTTC. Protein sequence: CASSLDFGTGNEQFF.

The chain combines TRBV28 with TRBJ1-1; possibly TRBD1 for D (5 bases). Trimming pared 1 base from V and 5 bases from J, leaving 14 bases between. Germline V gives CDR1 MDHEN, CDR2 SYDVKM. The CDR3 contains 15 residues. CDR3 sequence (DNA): TGTGCCAGCAGTTTATTGCAGGGCCGGAAAACTGAAGCTTTCTTT. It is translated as CASSLLQGRKTEAFF.

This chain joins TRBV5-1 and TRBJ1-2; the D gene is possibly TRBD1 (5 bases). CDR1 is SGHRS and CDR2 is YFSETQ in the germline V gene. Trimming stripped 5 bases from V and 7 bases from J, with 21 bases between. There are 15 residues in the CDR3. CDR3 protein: CASSIDSQGVGGYTF. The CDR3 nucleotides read TGCGCCAGCAGTATCGACAGCCAAGGGGTAGGTGGCTACACCTTC.

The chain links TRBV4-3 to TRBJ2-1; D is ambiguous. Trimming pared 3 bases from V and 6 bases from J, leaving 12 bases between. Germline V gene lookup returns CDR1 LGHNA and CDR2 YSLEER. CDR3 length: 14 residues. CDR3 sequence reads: CASSHTALGNEQFF. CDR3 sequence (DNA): TGCGCCAGCAGCCATACGGCCCTAGGCAATGAGCAGTTCTTC.

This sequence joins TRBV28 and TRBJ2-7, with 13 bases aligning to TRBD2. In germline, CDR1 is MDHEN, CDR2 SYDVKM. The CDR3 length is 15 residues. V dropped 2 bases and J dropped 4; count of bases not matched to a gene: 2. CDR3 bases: TGTGCCAGCAGTTTAAGGACTAGCGGGAGATACGAGCAGTACTTC. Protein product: CASSLRTSGRYEQYF.

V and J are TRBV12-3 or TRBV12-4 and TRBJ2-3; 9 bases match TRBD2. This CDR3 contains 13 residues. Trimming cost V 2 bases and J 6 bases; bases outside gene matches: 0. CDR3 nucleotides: TGTGCCAGCAGTTTAAGCGGGAGGGATACGCAGTATTTT. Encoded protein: CASSLSGRDTQYF.

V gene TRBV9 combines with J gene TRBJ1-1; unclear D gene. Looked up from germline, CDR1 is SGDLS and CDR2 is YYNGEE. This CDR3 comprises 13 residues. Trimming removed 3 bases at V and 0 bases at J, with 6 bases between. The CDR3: CASSAIMNTEAFF. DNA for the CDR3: TGTGCCAGCAGCGCAATCATGAACACTGAAGCTTTCTTT.